A single sample gave rise to the 32 T cell receptor beta chains below, sequenced in a study of T cell responses to AZD1222 COVID-19 vaccine. Clones were read by immunoSEQ multiplex PCR, and TCRdb kept only the in-frame ones, dropping some. The table includes approximately 150,000 clones, around nine tenths detected once. The source material was peripheral blood, sampled on day 0 of AZD1222 vaccination. These receptors originate from an adult in good health.

This clone showed up just once. The chain links TRBV18 to TRBJ2-1; D is possibly TRBD2 (5 bases). Germline V gives CDR1 KGHSH, CDR2 LQKENI. V shed 0 bases and J shed 8 bases, with 14 bases lying between them. The CDR3 consists of 15 residues. The DNA of the CDR3 is TGTGCCAGCTCACCACCGAGTGGGAGAGGGTATGAGCAGTTCTTC. Amino acid sequence: CASSPPSGRGYEQFF.

The chain combines TRBV30 with TRBJ1-1, with TRBD1 as a possible D gene (6 bases). V was trimmed by 5 bases and J by 0 bases, leaving 13 bases between them. The CDR3 spans 14 residues. From germline, CDR1 is GTSNPN and CDR2 SVGIG (reference sequence). The CDR3 DNA is TGTGCCTGGGTAAAACAGGGACTGAACACTGAAGCTTTCTTT. Encoded protein: CAWVKQGLNTEAFF.

This chain uses TRBV7-9 with TRBJ2-3; 8 nucleotides line up with TRBD2. The CDR3 is 15 residues long. Germline values: CDR1 SEHNR, CDR2 FQNEAQ (reference sequence). V lost 5 bases to trimming and J lost 0 bases; unmatched junction nucleotides: 4. The CDR3 DNA is TGTGCCAGCAGCCGACTAGCGTCTAGCACAGATACGCAGTATTTT. This sequence encodes CASSRLASSTDTQYF. Based on the CDR3 plus reference TRBV7-9 and TRBJ2-3, the full variable domain is DTGVSQNPRHKITKRGQNVTFRCDPISEHNRLYWYRQTLGQGPEFLTYFQNEAQLEKSRLLSDRFSAERPKGSFSTLEIQRTEQGDSAMYLCASSRLASSTDTQYFGPGTRLTVL.

The J gene is TRBJ2-7, the V gene TRBV4-1, with a possible D match to TRBD1 (5 bases). V was clipped by 1 base and J by 2 bases, with 12 bases between them. Germline V gene data show CDR1 as MGHRA and CDR2 as YSYEKL. The CDR3 contains 15 residues. CDR3 bases: TGCGCCAGCAGCCAAGTTTACGACAGTCCCTACGAGCAGTACTTC. This gives the protein CASSQVYDSPYEQYF.

With respect to this clone: Other DNA sequences within the sample encode an identical CDR3. This sequence joins TRBV19 and TRBJ1-5, with 9 bases identical to TRBD1. The CDR3 has 15 amino acids. Germline V gene sequence: CDR1 LNHDA, CDR2 SQIVND (reference sequence). V lost 5 bases to trimming and J lost 1 base; unmatched junction nucleotides: 3. CDR3 in DNA: TGTGCCAGTAGTCCGGGACAGGGAAGCAATCAGCCCCAGCATTTT. Amino acids: CASSPGQGSNQPQHF. The variable domain in full, with the rest retrieved from reference TRBV19 and TRBJ1-5, is DGGITQSPKYLFRKEGQNVTLSCEQNLNHDAMYWYRQDPGQGLRLIYYSQIVNDFQKGDIAEGYSVSREKKESFPLTVTSAQKNPTAFYLCASSPGQGSNQPQHFGDGTRLSIL.

The J gene is TRBJ2-7, the V gene TRBV18; the match to TRBD1 covers 10 bases. V lost 3 bases and J lost 2; bases outside the gene matches: 1. Per the germline V gene, CDR1 is KGHSH and CDR2 is LQKENI. The CDR3 is 14 amino acids. CDR3 bases: TGTGCCAGCTCACCGGGACAGGGGACCTACGAGCAGTACTTC. It encodes CASSPGQGTYEQYF.

Only a few counts were recorded for this clone. The chain employs TRBV4-1 and TRBJ1-2, with 12 bases lining up with TRBD1. Trimming took 1 base from V and 6 from J; bases not matched to a gene: 9. The CDR3 is made up of 17 amino acids. The germline V gene has CDR1 MGHRA and CDR2 YSYEKL. The CDR3 region has the DNA TGCGCCAGCAGCCAAGCGGCTCCGGGACAGGGGGCGGATGGCTACACCTTC. This gives the protein CASSQAAPGQGADGYTF.

The chain links TRBV7-7 to TRBJ2-1; 9 nucleotides agree with TRBD2. V was pared by 5 bases and J by 5 bases, with 4 bases of the junction left unmatched. The CDR3 totals 14 residues. Germline V gives CDR1 SSHAT, CDR2 FNYEAQ (reference sequence). The CDR3 spells CASSPGLANNEQFF. Written as DNA, the CDR3 is TGTGCCAGCAGCCCTGGACTAGCGAACAATGAGCAGTTCTTC.

Regarding this clone: At one of its ends the junction is not consistent with the germline gene, which may arise from a read error. Here the CDR3 DNA reads TGTGCCAGCAGCTTAGGAGGACCCTATGGCTACACCTTC. Its protein product is CASSLGGPYGYTF. The rearrangement links TRBV12-3 or TRBV12-4 to TRBJ1-2; no firm D call. The CDR3 is 13 residues long.

This clone is a singleton in its sample. This rearrangement joins TRBV19 to TRBJ2-2, with D hard to call. The CDR3 contains 14 residues. Trimming took 0 bases from V and 1 from J, leaving 3 bases between them. Germline V gives CDR1 LNHDA, CDR2 SQIVND (reference sequence). Here the CDR3 reads CASSIEQNTGELFF. The CDR3 DNA reads as TGTGCCAGTAGTATAGAACAGAACACCGGGGAGCTGTTTTTT.

The genes are TRBV27 and TRBJ2-5, with 7 positions matching TRBD2. The CDR3 sequence is 14 residues long. Germline CDR1 and CDR2: MNHEY and SMNVEV (reference sequence). Trimming removed 5 bases from V and 4 bases from J; junction bases left unmatched: 7. CDR3 protein: CASSPSTGGETQYF. CDR3 in DNA: TGTGCCAGCAGTCCCTCCACGGGGGGAGAGACCCAGTACTTC.

This rearrangement joins TRBV19 to TRBJ2-5, with D possibly matching TRBD2 (5 bases). V lost 4 bases and J 2 bases, leaving 14 bases between the germline ends. Looked up from germline, CDR1 is LNHDA and CDR2 is SQIVND (reference sequence). This CDR3 has 15 residues. CDR3 region: CASSNSGIPQETQYF. CDR3 DNA: TGTGCCAGTAGTAACTCCGGGATCCCTCAAGAGACCCAGTACTTC.

This chain uses TRBV7-6 with TRBJ1-2, with D maybe TRBD1 (6 bases). V lost 5 bases to trimming and J lost 4 bases, with 14 bases between them. The CDR3 covers 14 residues. CDR1 is SGHVS and CDR2 is FNYEAQ in the germline V gene. The CDR3 region has the DNA TGTGCCAGCAGCCTAAGCAGGGGAGGCTATGGCTACACCTTC. Encoded protein: CASSLSRGGYGYTF.

V and J are TRBV3-1 (or the pseudogene TRBV3-2) and TRBJ2-2, with TRBD1 matching 8 bases. CDR1 and CDR2 (germline): LGHDT, YNNKEL (reference sequence). This CDR3 comprises 17 residues. Losses at the gene ends were 0 bases for V and 1 base for J; bases not matched to a gene: 4. CDR3 residues: CASSQDPGGGNTGELFF. The DNA for the CDR3 is TGTGCCAGCAGCCAAGACCCAGGGGGCGGGAACACCGGGGAGCTGTTTTTT.

V usage is TRBV11-2 and J usage is TRBJ2-7; 10 nucleotides match TRBD1. The V gene's germline CDR1 is SGHAT and CDR2 FQNNGV. CDR3 length equals 15 residues. Germline trimming cut 3 bases from V and 7 bases from J; bases unmatched to any gene: 9. In DNA, the CDR3 is TGTGCCAGCAGCTTTCGGACAGGGGGGTTTGGGGAGCAGTACTTC. Protein sequence: CASSFRTGGFGEQYF.

The V gene is TRBV18, the J gene TRBJ1-5; D gene ambiguous. Germline V gives CDR1 KGHSH, CDR2 LQKENI. The V end was cut by 2 bases, the J end by 1 base, with 9 bases between. The CDR3 has 15 residues. CDR3 protein: CASSPGDLSNQPQHF. CDR3 DNA: TGTGCCAGCTCACCAGGGGATTTAAGCAATCAGCCCCAGCATTTT. The full variable domain, with the rest looked up from reference TRBV18 and TRBJ1-5, is NAGVMQNPRHLVRRRGQEARLRCSPMKGHSHVYWYRQLPEEGLKFMVYLQKENIIDESGMPKERFSAEFPKEGPSILRIQQVVRGDSAAYFCASSPGDLSNQPQHFGDGTRLSIL.

The chain carries TRBV5-1 and TRBJ1-1; no definite D call. Germline loops: CDR1 SGHRS, CDR2 YFSETQ. The V gene lost 0 bases and the J gene lost 4 bases, with 13 bases spanning the gap. CDR3 length equals 15 residues. CDR3 DNA: TGCGCCAGCAGCTTGGATGTAGGAGAAATCACTGAAGCTTTCTTT. Protein: CASSLDVGEITEAFF.

The genes are TRBV6-6 and TRBJ1-6, with 7 bases lining up with TRBD1. Germline loops: CDR1 MNHNY, CDR2 SVGAGI (reference sequence). The CDR3 spans 15 residues. Trimming cost V 5 bases and J 7 bases; bases outside gene matches: 8. CDR3 sequence: CASSLRQGLNSPLHF. CDR3 sequence (DNA): TGTGCCAGCAGTCTTCGACAGGGCCTCAATTCACCCCTCCACTTT.

The V gene is TRBV27, the J gene TRBJ1-2; possible D gene TRBD1, 5 bases. Germline CDR1 and CDR2: MNHEY and SMNVEV (reference sequence). CDR3 length: 14 residues. Trimming left V 0 bases short and J 8 bases short, with 13 bases between. The CDR3 spells CASSLSPVGLGYTF. In DNA, the CDR3 is TGTGCCAGCAGTTTATCCCCGGTGGGGCTCGGCTACACCTTC.

The chain combines TRBV4-1 with TRBJ2-1, with TRBD2 identical over 9 bases. Germline CDR1 reads MGHRA; CDR2 reads YSYEKL. V lost 0 bases and J lost 7; bases outside the gene matches: 7. The CDR3 contains 16 residues. Here the CDR3 DNA reads TGCGCCAGCAGCCAAGAGGGTAGCGGGGGCCCTAATGAGCAGTTCTTC. Its protein is CASSQEGSGGPNEQFF.

The chain has TRBV29-1 and TRBJ1-2, with 8 bases aligning to TRBD1. J was trimmed by 4 bases and V by 7 bases; bases with no gene match: 5. The CDR3 length is 12 residues. Germline V CDR1 and CDR2: SQVTM, ANQGSEA. CDR3 amino acids: CSAVDRGYGYTF. The CDR3 DNA reads TGCAGCGCTGTTGACAGGGGCTATGGCTACACCTTC. The variable domain in full, with the rest retrieved from reference TRBV29-1 and TRBJ1-2, is SAVISQKPSRDICQRGTSLTIQCQVDSQVTMMFWYRQQPGQSLTLIATANQGSEATYESGFVIDKFPISRPNLTFSTLTVSNMSPEDSSIYLCSAVDRGYGYTFGSGTRLTVV.

V is TRBV5-6 and J is TRBJ2-2; tentatively, D is TRBD1 or TRBD2 (5 bases each). CDR3 length equals 17 residues. From germline, CDR1 is SGHDT and CDR2 YYEEEE. V was shortened by 3 bases and J by 1 base, with 16 bases between the two germline ends. Written as DNA, the CDR3 is TGTGCCAGCAGCTCTGCCGGGACCCGTGGGAACACCGGGGAGCTGTTTTTT. This codes for CASSSAGTRGNTGELFF. Complete variable domain (other parts from reference TRBV5-6 and TRBJ2-2): DAGVTQSPTHLIKTRGQQVTLRCSPKSGHDTVSWYQQALGQGPQFIFQYYEEEERQRGNFPDRFSGHQFPNYSSELNVNALLLGDSALYLCASSSAGTRGNTGELFFGEGSRLTVL.

The gene calls are TRBV27 and TRBJ1-5; the D is unclear. The CDR3 has 13 residues. CDR1 and CDR2 (germline): MNHEY, SMNVEV (reference sequence). Between the trimmed V and J ends, which lost 2 bases and 6 bases, there was a span of 8 bases. DNA of the CDR3: TGTGCCAGCAGTTTAAGGGTGCGTCAGCCCCAGCATTTT. Protein: CASSLRVRQPQHF.

This chain uses TRBV11-1 with TRBJ1-1, with a weak D call TRBD1 (5 bases). This CDR3 region has 12 residues. Germline V gives CDR1 SGHAT, CDR2 FQDESV (reference sequence). Trimming cost V 5 bases and J 1 base, with 5 bases left between them. The DNA for the CDR3 is TGTGCCAGCAGCGACAGGAACACTGAAGCTTTCTTT. Translation: CASSDRNTEAFF.

The chain is built from TRBV6-5 and TRBJ2-7, with a possible D match to TRBD1 (6 bases). CDR1 and CDR2 from the germline V gene are MNHEY and SVGAGI. Trimming took off 5 bases at V and 5 bases at J, with 13 bases between the two ends. The CDR3 sequence is 13 residues long. CDR3 protein: CASSQTNRDEQYF. CDR3 coding DNA: TGTGCCAGCAGTCAAACTAACAGGGACGAGCAGTACTTC.

The V gene is TRBV14, the J gene TRBJ2-7, with D possibly being TRBD1 (5 bases). Germline CDR1 SGHDN, CDR2 FVKESK. The CDR3 extends over 14 amino acids. The germline V and J ends were trimmed by 4 bases and 1 base, with 11 bases remaining between them. In DNA form, the CDR3 reads TGTGCCAGCAGCCCTTGGGGCCAGTCCTACGAGCAGTACTTC. Its protein is CASSPWGQSYEQYF.

The CDR3 DNA follows: TGTGCCAGCAGCCAATCTGGAAACACCATATATTTT. Its protein product is CASSQSGNTIYF. The gene calls are TRBV14 and TRBJ1-3; D is uncertain. The V gene lost 2 bases and the J gene lost 1 base, with 0 bases spanning the gap. This CDR3 comprises 12 residues. Germline CDR1 SGHDN, CDR2 FVKESK.

V usage is TRBV3-1 (or the pseudogene TRBV3-2) and J usage is TRBJ2-3, with D uncertain. Trimming removed 1 base at V and 2 bases at J, with 4 bases between. CDR1 is LGHDT, CDR2 YNNKEL, per germline (reference sequence). CDR3 size: 13 residues. The DNA for the CDR3 is TGTGCCAGCAGCCAAGGCCCCACAGATACGCAGTATTTT. Protein: CASSQGPTDTQYF.

The chain uses TRBV20-1 and TRBJ2-2; D gene uncertain. This CDR3 has 11 residues. The germline gives CDR1 DFQATT, CDR2 SNEGSKA (reference sequence). The ends were cut back, 3 bases at V and 7 bases at J, with 6 bases in the middle. The CDR3 sequence: CSARGFGELFF. The CDR3 region has the DNA TGCAGTGCTAGGGGATTCGGGGAGCTGTTTTTT.

CDR3: CASRPPGGLGYEQYF. The CDR3 nucleotides read TGTGCCAGCAGGCCGCCGGGAGGATTGGGGTACGAGCAGTACTTC. The gene calls are TRBV6-5 and TRBJ2-7; 7 bases fit TRBD2. J gave up 4 bases and V 6 bases, and 12 bases lay outside the gene matches. This CDR3 has 15 residues. In germline, CDR1 is MNHEY, CDR2 SVGAGI.

This rearrangement joins TRBV5-1 to TRBJ2-7; 9 bases fit TRBD2. The CDR3 totals 15 residues. Per the germline V gene, CDR1 is SGHRS and CDR2 is YFSETQ. V shed 0 bases and J 0 bases; nucleotides not matched to a gene: 1. CDR3 sequence reads: CASSLVAGDSYEQYF. For the CDR3, the DNA is TGCGCCAGCAGCTTGGTAGCGGGAGACTCCTACGAGCAGTACTTC.

This clone was found once. The chain combines TRBV25-1 with TRBJ2-1; D may correspond to TRBD1 or TRBD2 (6 bases each). This CDR3 region has 17 residues. Between the trimmed V and J ends, which lost 3 bases and 9 bases, there was a span of 24 bases. The germline CDR1 and CDR2 sequences are MGHDK and SYGVNS. CDR3 protein: CASSDSRRGVGGSEQFF. The CDR3 coding sequence is TGTGCCAGCAGTGACTCCCGTAGGGGGGTAGGGGGTTCTGAGCAGTTCTTC.